This TCR beta chain derives from a study of T-cell reconstitution after alpha-beta-depleted transplantation in children. Whole-study results and caveats: One year post-transplant, T-cell counts and diversity were largely derived from T cells produced anew. Surviving recipient T cells and thymic progenitors accounted for the high day-60 TCRbeta diversity observed in some patients. Several hundred expanded graft clones reportedly were the source of alpha-beta T cells about two months after transplant.

Concerning this clonotype itself: Its antigen is still unknown.

Germline V gene lookup returns CDR1 DFQATT and CDR2 SNEGSKA (reference sequence). Trimming cost V 7 bases and J 1 base; bases outside gene matches: 2. This CDR3 spans 12 amino acids. Unique molecular identifiers were used in preparing the TCRbeta library. TCRdb re-analysed the PCR reads in MiXCR, keeping a single row per CDR3 protein. The sample contains about 240,000 distinct CDR3 sequences, roughly 23% of which appear only once. V is TRBV20-1 and J is TRBJ2-3; 7 nucleotides match TRBD2. The clonotype originates from a girl aged 2 to 9 with Fanconi anemia, due to receive a stem cell transplant. Here the sequenced sample was PBMCs, taken before TCRalphabeta/CD19-depleted stem cell transplant. The CDR3 protein is CSERGGTDTQYF. The CDR3 bases are TGCAGTGAGCGGGGAGGCACAGATACGCAGTATTTT.